A selection of T cell receptor beta chains follows, all from one sample in a study of blood T cell repertoires in COVID-19. The method was immunoSEQ multiplex PCR; TCRdb's version includes in-frame clones alone and lacks a portion of them. Here the sample spans about 240,000 clones, 75% to 85% being singletons. What was sequenced was peripheral blood. These receptors came from a woman aged 70-85 years with acute or convalescent COVID-19. The CDR3 runs from the conserved cysteine through the conserved F or W. D genes are given only for firm matches. Only some rows state a clone size, as once, few, many or a class for expanded clones.

V	D	J	size	length	DNA	CDR3
TRBV29-1	NA	TRBJ1-1	NA	14	TGCAGCGCCGTCAGGGCGGCTGGGAACACTGAAGCTTTCTTT	CSAVRAAGNTEAFF
TRBV9	TRBD1	TRBJ2-3	NA	14	TGTGCCAGCAGCGTACAGGGGGCAACAGATACGCAGTATTTT	CASSVQGATDTQYF
TRBV7-2	NA	TRBJ2-7	NA	13	TGTGCCAGCAGCTCCCCCCTTTACTACGAGCAGTACTTC	CASSSPLYYEQYF
TRBV18	TRBD2	TRBJ2-5	NA	14	TGTGCCAGCTCACTGCGGGGGGCCCTGGAGACCCAGTACTTC	CASSLRGALETQYF
TRBV3-1/TRBV3-2	TRBD2	TRBJ2-1	NA	16	TGTGCCAGCACCGAAACCGTCGGGGGGGCTTTATATGAGCAGTTCTTC	CASTETVGGALYEQFF
TRBV28	TRBD1	TRBJ1-4	NA	15	TGTGCCAGCGGACTAGGACAGGGATCTAACGAAAAACTGTTTTTT	CASGLGQGSNEKLFF
TRBV6-2/TRBV6-3	TRBD2	TRBJ2-3	NA	14	TGTGCCAGCAGTTTGGGACTAGGCACAGATACGCAGTATTTT	CASSLGLGTDTQYF
TRBV5-1	TRBD2	TRBJ2-5	NA	19	TGCCCCAGCAGCTCAACCGGGCCTCGCGGGGGGGCCGGCCAAGAGACCCAGTACTTC	CPSSSTGPRGGAGQETQYF
TRBV27	NA	TRBJ1-4	NA	14	TGTGCCAGCAGTTACGGGACAAAGAATGAAAAACTGTTTTTT	CASSYGTKNEKLFF
TRBV15	TRBD1	TRBJ1-4	few	15	TGTGCCACCAGCGCCCTGGGACAGTCAAATGAAAAACTGTTTTTT	CATSALGQSNEKLFF
TRBV6-5	TRBD1	TRBJ2-5	once	11	TGTGCCAGCAGCCAGGACAGGTTACAGTACTTC	CASSQDRLQYF
TRBV4-2	NA	TRBJ2-7	NA	14	TGTGCCAGCAGCCAAGATCCGAGTTACTACGAGCAGTACTTC	CASSQDPSYYEQYF
TRBV5-1	TRBD1	TRBJ1-5	NA	14	TGCGCCAGCAGCTTTTCGACAGGGGATCAGCCCCAGCATTTT	CASSFSTGDQPQHF
TRBV7-8	NA	TRBJ2-7	NA	14	TGTGCCAGCAGCTCTCCCGACAGCTGGAACGAGCAGTACTTC	CASSSPDSWNEQYF
TRBV4-1	TRBD1	TRBJ1-2	NA	15	TGCGCCAGCAGCCAAGTAGGACAGGGAACCTATGGCTACACCTTC	CASSQVGQGTYGYTF
TRBV10-3	NA	TRBJ1-6	NA	16	TGTGCCATCAGTGAGAGCGGGGGGGGAGATAATTCACCCCTCCACTTT	CAISESGGGDNSPLHF
TRBV18	TRBD1	TRBJ2-7	NA	15	TGTGCCAGCTCACCACTTCGACAGGGGAGCTACGAGCAGTACTTC	CASSPLRQGSYEQYF
TRBV12-3/TRBV12-4	TRBD1	TRBJ1-5	few	13	TGTGCCAGCAGCCTAACAGGGGGGCAGCCCCAGCATTTT	CASSLTGGQPQHF
TRBV7-9	TRBD2	TRBJ2-1	NA	15	TGTGCCAGCAGCTTGAAGAGCGGGGGGATAAATGAGCAGTTCTTC	CASSLKSGGINEQFF
TRBV19	NA	TRBJ1-1	few	15	TGTGCCAGTAGTATTCCGGGACACCTGAACACTGAAGCTTTCTTT	CASSIPGHLNTEAFF
TRBV2	TRBD1	TRBJ1-5	NA	15	TGTGCCAGCAGGCAAGACAGGGTTAGCAATCAGCCCCAGCATTTT	CASRQDRVSNQPQHF
TRBV4-1	TRBD1	TRBJ1-6	NA	15	TGCGCCAGCACCCCAGGGGGACAGCATAATTCACCCCTCCACTTT	CASTPGGQHNSPLHF
TRBV2	NA	TRBJ2-5	NA	15	TGTGCCAGCAGTGGAAACGGTCTCGCAGGAGAGACCCAGTACTTC	CASSGNGLAGETQYF
TRBV7-2	TRBD2	TRBJ2-3	NA	17	TGTGCCAGCAGCTTAATAAGACTAGCGGGTGGCACAGATACGCAGTATTTT	CASSLIRLAGGTDTQYF
TRBV27	NA	TRBJ1-1	few	13	TGTGCCAGCAGTTTCGGTAGCCCACTAGAAGCTTTCTTT	CASSFGSPLEAFF
TRBV10-1	NA	TRBJ1-1	few	14	TGCGCCAGCAGTGAGTGGGACACACTCACTGAAGCTTTCTTT	CASSEWDTLTEAFF
TRBV19	NA	TRBJ1-5	NA	14	TGTGCCAGTAGACCCGGGACATCCAATCAGCCCCAGCATTTT	CASRPGTSNQPQHF
TRBV6-2/TRBV6-3	NA	TRBJ2-3	NA	15	TGTGCCAGCAGTAAAGTGAGCTTAAGCACAGATACGCAGTATTTT	CASSKVSLSTDTQYF
TRBV27	TRBD1	TRBJ1-5	once	14	TGTGCCAGCAGGCATGACAGGGACGGTCAGCCCCAGCATTTT	CASRHDRDGQPQHF
TRBV4-2	TRBD1	TRBJ1-3	NA	17	TGTGCCAGCAGCCAAGGAGGACAGGTATCCTCTGGAAACACCATATATTTT	CASSQGGQVSSGNTIYF
TRBV7-9	TRBD1	TRBJ1-4	NA	16	TGTGCCAGCAGCCTCCGGAGGGGGCTGACTAATGAAAAACTGTTTTTT	CASSLRRGLTNEKLFF
TRBV3-1/TRBV3-2	NA	TRBJ1-5	NA	13	TGTGCCAGCAGCCAAATTCAGGGGCAGCCCCAGCATTTT	CASSQIQGQPQHF
TRBV7-2	TRBD1	TRBJ1-2	NA	13	TGTGCCAGCAGCTCTCGACAGGGAGGTGACTACACCTTC	CASSSRQGGDYTF
TRBV7-9	TRBD1	TRBJ1-1	NA	15	TGTGCCAGCAGCCCGGGACTCACAGGGGGCACTGAAGCTTTCTTT	CASSPGLTGGTEAFF
TRBV21-1	NA	TRBJ2-2	NA	16	TGTGCCAGCAGCAAACGGCGGGTACAGCCGGCCGGGGAGCTGTTTTTT	CASSKRRVQPAGELFF
TRBV5-1	TRBD1	TRBJ2-3	NA	13	TGCGCCAGCAGCACAGGGGGCACAGATACGCAGTATTTT	CASSTGGTDTQYF
TRBV4-2	TRBD1	TRBJ1-2	once	13	TGTGCCAGCAGCCAAGGGGACAGGGTTGGCTACACCTTC	CASSQGDRVGYTF
TRBV15	NA	TRBJ2-5	NA	16	TGTGCCACCAGCAGAGATCGAGGAGGGGCAGGGGAGACCCAGTACTTC	CATSRDRGGAGETQYF
TRBV9	NA	TRBJ1-3	NA	17	TGTGCCAGCAGCCCACCTTCGGACAGACTAACTGGAAACACCATATATTTT	CASSPPSDRLTGNTIYF
TRBV2	NA	TRBJ2-7	few	12	TGTGCCAGCAGTGAAGCGCCCAGATCGGGGTTTTTC	CASSEAPRSGFF
TRBV9	TRBD1	TRBJ1-2	NA	16	TGTGCCAGCAGCCCCCGACAGGGGGTGAGTAGCTATGGCTACACCTTC	CASSPRQGVSSYGYTF
TRBV5-1	NA	TRBJ2-2	NA	15	TGCGCCAGCAGCGTCTTCAAGGGGGACACCGGGGAGCTGTTTTTT	CASSVFKGDTGELFF
TRBV10-3	TRBD1	TRBJ2-1	NA	16	TGTGCCATCAGTGAGTCCCGACAGGGATCCTACAATGAGCAGTTCTTC	CAISESRQGSYNEQFF
TRBV28	NA	TRBJ2-1	NA	16	TGTGCCAGCAGTCCGGAACAGGGCAAAACTTACAATGAGCAGTTCTTC	CASSPEQGKTYNEQFF
TRBV5-4	TRBD1	TRBJ2-7	NA	13	TGTGCCAGCAGACGGACAGGTGTCGACGAGCAGTACTTC	CASRRTGVDEQYF
TRBV5-8	NA	TRBJ2-3	NA	16	TGTGCCAGCAGCTTGGCCGTAACGTTAGTGGCAGATACGCAGTATTTT	CASSLAVTLVADTQYF
TRBV4-2	TRBD1	TRBJ1-2	NA	16	TGTGCCAGCAGCCAAGCCGAAAGACAGGGGAGGTATGGCTACACCTTC	CASSQAERQGRYGYTF
TRBV7-2	TRBD1	TRBJ1-2	NA	15	TGTGCCAGCAGCCCCTCGGGCGACAGGGGTGCTGGCTACACCTTC	CASSPSGDRGAGYTF